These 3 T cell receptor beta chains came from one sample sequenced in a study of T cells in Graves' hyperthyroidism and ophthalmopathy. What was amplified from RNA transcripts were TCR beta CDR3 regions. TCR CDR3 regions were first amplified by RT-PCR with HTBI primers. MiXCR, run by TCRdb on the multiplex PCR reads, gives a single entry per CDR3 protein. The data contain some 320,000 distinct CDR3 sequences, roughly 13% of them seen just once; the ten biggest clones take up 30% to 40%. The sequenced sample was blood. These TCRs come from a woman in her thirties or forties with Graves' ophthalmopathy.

CDR3 coding DNA: TGTGCCAGCAGCTTCCCGAGGGGCGCTAACGAGCAGTACTTC. Translation gives CASSFPRGANEQYF. The chain couples TRBV5-6 to TRBJ2-7; D tentatively fits TRBD1 or TRBD2 (5 bases each). Trimming took 2 bases from V and 5 from J, leaving 14 bases between them. In germline, CDR1 is SGHDT, CDR2 YYEEEE. The CDR3 loop spans 14 amino acids.

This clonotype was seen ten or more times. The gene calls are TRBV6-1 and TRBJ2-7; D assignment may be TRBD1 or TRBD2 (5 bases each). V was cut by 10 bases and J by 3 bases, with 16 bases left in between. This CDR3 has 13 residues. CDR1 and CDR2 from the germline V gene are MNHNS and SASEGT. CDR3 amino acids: CAIPGPVFYEQYF. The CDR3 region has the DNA TGTGCCATACCGGGACCGGTTTTCTACGAGCAGTACTTC.

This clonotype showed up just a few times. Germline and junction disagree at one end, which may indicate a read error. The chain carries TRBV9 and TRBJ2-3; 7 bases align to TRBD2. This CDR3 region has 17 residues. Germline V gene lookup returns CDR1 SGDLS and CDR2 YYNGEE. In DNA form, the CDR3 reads TGTGCCAGCTGCGTTAAGCCAGCCAGCGGGACCACAGATACGCAGTATTTT. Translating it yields CASCVKPASGTTDTQYF.